A selection of T cell receptor beta chains follows, all from one sample in a study of T cell repertoires in breast cancer. TCRdb reprocessed the emulsion pairing reads via MiXCR and lists one record per CDR3 protein. The data contain about 290 distinct CDR3 sequences, 25% to 40% of them singletons. The sequenced sample consisted of CD8+ T cells. The receptors shown here come from a pool of human donors with breast cancer or a healthy control (not recorded which). The CDR3 runs from the conserved cysteine through the conserved F or W. A D gene is named only where the DNA matches it firmly. The size entry is marked missing in some rows and otherwise reads once, few, many or a size class.

D gene	clone size	V gene	J gene	CDR3 protein	CDR3 DNA
TRBD2	medium-sized	TRBV7-2	TRBJ2-1	CASSFWRGAIWNEQFF	TGTGCCAGCAGCTTTTGGCGGGGGGCTATTTGGAATGAGCAGTTCTTC
.	.	TRBV7-2	TRBJ2-1	CAGSLELYSPLHF	TGTGCCGGCAGCTTAGAGCTATATTCACCCCTCCACTTC
TRBD2	.	TRBV5-4	TRBJ2-7	CASSQGAGTIYEQYF	TGTGCCAGCAGCCAAGGGGCAGGGACTATCTATGAGCAGTACTTC
.	.	TRBV7-3	TRBJ1-6	CASSLVEGSPYNSPLHF	TGTGCCAGTAGCTTAGTAGAGGGGAGCCCCTATAATTCACCCCTCCACTTT
.	few	TRBV7-6	TRBJ1-1	CASGSGRGTEAFF	TGTGCCAGCGGCTCAGGACGCGGCACTGAAGCTTTCTTT
.	large	TRBV10-1	TRBJ1-4	CASSADRSELFF	TGCGCCAGCAGTGCAGACAGGTCTGAACTGTTTTTT
.	few	TRBV6-2/TRBV6-3	TRBJ1-4	CASSLDRSELFF	TGTGCCAGCAGTTTAGACAGGTCTGAACTGTTTTTT
TRBD2	many	TRBV7-8	TRBJ2-7	CASSQAVDGRRQYF	TGTGCCAGCAGCCAAGCTGTCGACGGGAGGAGGCAGTACTTC
TRBD1	few	TRBV10-1	TRBJ1-4	CASSADRFELFF	TGCGCCAGCAGTGCGGACAGGTTTGAACTGTTTTTT
TRBD1	large	TRBV7-9	TRBJ1-2	CASSLYMGQNYGYTF	TGTGCCAGCAGCTTATATATGGGACAGAACTATGGCTACACCTTC
.	medium-sized	TRBV7-3	TRBJ1-2	CASSLNGGYGFTF	TGTGCCAGCAGCTTAAACGGGGGTTATGGCTTCACCTTT
TRBD1	medium-sized	TRBV10-3	TRBJ2-6	CAITGGAAGANVLTF	TGTGCCATCACAGGGGGCGCGGCTGGGGCCAACGTCCTGACTTTC
.	.	TRBV7-2	TRBJ1-6	CSSSLDLYSPLHF	TGCTCTAGCAGCTTAGATTTATATTCACCCCTCCACTTT
.	few	TRBV10-1	TRBJ1-4	CAFSADRSELFF	TGCGCCTTCAGTGCAGACAGGTCTGAACTGTTTTTT
.	medium-sized	TRBV5-5	TRBJ2-5	CASSSRKTQYF	TGTGCCAGCAGCTCGCGGAAAACCCAGTACTTC
.	few	TRBV7-3	TRBJ1-2	CSSSLNVGYGYTF	TGTTCCAGCAGCTTAAACGTGGGCTATGGATACACCTTC
.	.	TRBV7-2	TRBJ1-6	CACRLELYSPLHF	TGTGCCTGTAGATTAGAGTTATATTCACCCCTCCACTTT
TRBD2	hyperexpanded	TRBV6-1	TRBJ2-1	CASNGRAINNEQFF	TGTGCCAGCAACGGGAGGGCCATTAACAATGAGCAGTTCTTC
.	few	TRBV7-2	TRBJ1-6	CASSLGGVPNSPLHF	TGTGCCAGCAGCTTAGGAGGGGTCCCCAATTCACCCCTCCACTTT
.	.	TRBV7-3	TRBJ1-2	CASILIGVYGYTF	TGTGCCAGTATCTTAATTGGGGTCTATGGATACACCTTC
.	few	TRBV28	TRBJ1-1	CATHSGNTEAFF	TGTGCCACCCATAGCGGGAACACTGAAGCTTTCTTT
.	few	TRBV28	TRBJ1-5	CASFDRMVNRGQPQHF	TGTGCCAGCTTTGATCGAATGGTGAACCGGGGCCAGCCCCAGCATTTT
.	.	TRBV7-3	TRBJ1-2	CANSLNGGYGYTF	TGTGCTAACAGCTTAAACGGGGGTTATGGCTACACCTTT
TRBD1	.	TRBV7-3	TRBJ1-2	CTSGLNRGYGYTF	TGTACCAGCGGCTTAAACAGGGGCTATGGCTACACCTTC
.	medium-sized	TRBV7-6	TRBJ2-7	CASSRGPSYEQYF	TGTGCCAGCAGCCGGGGCCCGTCCTACGAGCAGTACTTC
.	medium-sized	TRBV7-6	TRBJ2-2	CASSLKIGELFF	TGTGCCAGCAGCTTAAAGATCGGGGAGCTGTTTTTT
TRBD1	medium-sized	TRBV7-2	TRBJ2-7	CASSPRTGYGQYF	TGTGCCAGCAGCCCCCGGACAGGGTACGGGCAGTACTTC
TRBD2	large	TRBV7-9	TRBJ2-5	CASSKIIGASGGQEYF	TGTGCCAGCAGCAAAATTATCGGAGCTAGCGGGGGCCAGGAGTACTTC
.	many	TRBV7-2	TRBJ1-6	CASSLELYSSLHF	TGCGCCAGCAGCTTAGAGTTATATTCATCCCTCCACTTT
TRBD1	few	TRBV6-2/TRBV6-3	TRBJ2-7	CASRTTDPGQGPGEQYF	TGTGCCAGCAGAACCACAGATCCGGGACAGGGTCCCGGAGAGCAGTACTTC
.	many	TRBV7-6	TRBJ1-1	CASSLGLSTEAFF	TGTGCCAGCAGCTTAGGACTTAGCACTGAAGCTTTCTTT
.	many	TRBV7-3	TRBJ2-7	CASSLSSGIWNEQYF	TGTGCCAGCAGCTTAAGTTCCGGGATTTGGAACGAGCAGTACTTC
.	many	TRBV7-6	TRBJ1-1	CASFLGRSTEAFF	TGTGCCAGCTTCTTAGGACGCAGCACTGAAGCTTTCTTT
.	few	TRBV6-6	TRBJ2-5	CASSYSEGPEDF	TGTGCCAGCAGTTACTCGGAGGGCCCCGAGGACTTC
.	large	TRBV7-3	TRBJ1-1	CASSLGQNTEAFF	TGTGCCAGCAGCTTGGGACAGAACACTGAAGCTTTCTTT
.	many	TRBV7-3	TRBJ2-3	CASSLTRWADTQYF	TGTGCCAGCAGCTTAACGCGGTGGGCAGATACGCAGTATTTT
.	.	TRBV7-9	TRBJ2-2	CASSQRVNTGKLFF	TGTGCCAGCAGCCAACGGGTGAACACCGGGAAGCTGTTTTTT
TRBD2	large	TRBV7-2	TRBJ2-7	CASSLASGGAYEQYF	TGTGCCAGCAGCTTAGCTAGCGGGGGGGCCTACGAGCAGTACTTC
TRBD1	few	TRBV7-6	TRBJ1-2	CASSPSGTAYGYTF	TGTGCCAGCAGTCCGTCCGGGACAGCTTATGGCTACACCTTC
.	.	TRBV7-6	TRBJ2-3	CASSFYGVRGADTQYF	TGTGCCAGCAGCTTCTATGGGGTGAGGGGAGCAGATACGCAGTATTTT
.	large	TRBV7-3	TRBJ1-2	CASSSNGGYGYTF	TGTGCCAGCAGCTCAAACGGGGGCTATGGCTACACTTTC
.	.	TRBV7-3	TRBJ1-2	CATSLNGGYGYTF	TGTGCCACAAGCTTAAACGGGGGATATGGCTACACCTTC
.	large	TRBV7-2	TRBJ2-3	CASSLTDTQYF	TGTGCCAGCAGCCTCACAGATACGCAGTATTTT
.	once	TRBV10-1	TRBJ1-4	CANNADRSELFF	TGCGCCAACAATGCAGACAGGTCTGAACTGTTTTTT
.	few	TRBV6-8	TRBJ1-1	CASSSKGNTEAFF	TGTGCCAGCAGCAGCAAGGGAAACACTGAAGCTTTCTTT
.	.	TRBV7-9	TRBJ2-2	CASNPRAYTGELFF	TGTGCCAGCAACCCACGGGCGTACACCGGGGAGCTATTTTTT
TRBD1	many	TRBV7-3	TRBJ2-6	CASSFSRRGTGANVLTF	TGTGCCAGCAGCTTTTCCCGCAGGGGGACTGGGGCCAACGTCCTGACTTTC
.	few	TRBV7-3	TRBJ2-2	CASSTPSEGTGELFF	TGTGCCAGCAGCACACCTAGCGAGGGAACCGGGGAGCTGTTTTTT
.	few	TRBV7-3	TRBJ1-2	CASSPNGGYGFTF	TGTGCCAGCAGCCCAAACGGGGGCTATGGCTTCACTTTC
.	many	TRBV7-3	TRBJ2-5	CASSLTGAEETQYF	TGTGCCAGCAGCTTAACAGGGGCGGAAGAGACCCAGTACTTC
TRBD2	large	TRBV6-1	TRBJ2-7	CASVGGLAGGPNSYEQYF	TGTGCCAGCGTTGGTGGACTAGCGGGAGGGCCTAATTCCTACGAGCAGTACTTC
TRBD2	few	TRBV7-2	TRBJ2-5	CASSGPGRLAGYLETQYF	TGTGCCAGCAGCGGTCCCGGGCGGCTAGCGGGGTATCTTGAGACCCAGTACTTC